These 25 T cell receptor beta chains originate from one sample sequenced in a study of PD-L1 blockade in urothelial cancer. The protocol was immunoSEQ multiplex PCR, while the TCRdb copy is restricted to in-frame clones and leaves out a portion. The sample records 100,000 to 150,000 clones, 70% to 85% being singletons. Sample time point: pretreatment peripheral blood. Source: PBMCs, taken around atezolizumab (anti-PD-L1) treatment. These receptors were obtained from a man between 45 and 60 years old with urothelial cancer.

The chain links TRBV6-4 to TRBJ1-1; D is undetermined. The germline CDR1 and CDR2 sequences are MRHNA and SNTAGT. The CDR3 is 18 residues long. Trimming shortened V by 2 bases and J by 7 bases, and 26 bases separated the two germline ends. The CDR3 DNA is TGTGCCAGCAGTGACGGCCCCCTCATCATTTCTTCCGTTATTGAAGCTTTCTTT. This gives the protein CASSDGPLIISSVIEAFF.

This clone showed up just once. This chain joins TRBV18 and TRBJ2-7, with D perhaps TRBD1 (6 bases). V was cut by 6 bases and J by 5 bases, with 14 bases left in between. Germline loops: CDR1 KGHSH, CDR2 LQKENI. The CDR3 contains 13 residues. The CDR3 sequence is CASSQNRQDEQYF. The CDR3 nucleotides are TGTGCCAGCTCCCAGAACCGACAGGACGAGCAGTACTTC.

Only one count was recorded for this clone. CDR3 loop: CASSGGQSSYEQYF. As DNA, the CDR3 is TGTGCCAGCAGCGGCGGACAGTCCTCCTACGAGCAGTACTTC. This rearrangement joins TRBV5-5 to TRBJ2-7; tentatively, D is TRBD1 (6 bases). V dropped 4 bases and J dropped 0 bases, with 11 bases sitting between them. The CDR3 has 14 amino acids. Germline CDR1 is SGHKS and CDR2 is YYEKEE (reference sequence).

This chain links TRBV15 with TRBJ1-1; no definite D call. This CDR3 spans 13 amino acids. Germline CDR1 LNHNV, CDR2 YYDKDF (reference sequence). Trimming removed 5 bases from V and 0 bases from J, with 7 bases in between. The CDR3 protein is CATSLQMNTEAFF. The DNA for the CDR3 is TGTGCCACCAGCTTACAGATGAACACTGAAGCTTTCTTT.

The chain has TRBV7-9 and TRBJ1-5, with a tentative D call TRBD1 (5 bases). The germline V gene encodes CDR1 SEHNR and CDR2 FQNEAQ (reference sequence). V was cut by 1 base and J by 7 bases, with 14 bases left in between. The CDR3 is made up of 15 amino acids. This CDR3 reads CASSLGGRRGQPQHF. In DNA form, the CDR3 reads TGTGCCAGCAGCTTAGGGGGGAGGAGAGGACAGCCCCAGCATTTT.

The chain employs TRBV18 and TRBJ1-2; 9 bases are a match to TRBD1. The CDR3 sequence is 16 residues long. Germline V gene data show CDR1 as KGHSH and CDR2 as LQKENI. V was clipped by 6 bases and J by 2 bases; unmatched bases: 10. This chain's CDR3 is CASSQAGTGTNYGYTF. The CDR3 coding sequence is TGTGCCAGCTCCCAAGCCGGGACAGGGACCAACTATGGCTACACCTTC.

The J gene is TRBJ2-1, the V gene TRBV9, with 9 positions matching TRBD2. The CDR3 is made up of 15 amino acids. Trimming cost V 3 bases and J 0 bases; bases outside gene matches: 1. Germline V gives CDR1 SGDLS, CDR2 YYNGEE. CDR3 nucleotide sequence: TGTGCCAGCAGCGCTAGCGGGAACTCCTACAATGAGCAGTTCTTC. It codes for CASSASGNSYNEQFF. Drawing the rest from reference TRBV9 and TRBJ2-1, the complete variable domain is DSGVTQTPKHLITATGQRVTLRCSPRSGDLSVYWYQQSLDQGLQFLIQYYNGEERAKGNILERFSAQQFPDLHSELNLSSLELGDSALYFCASSASGNSYNEQFFGPGTRLTVL.

CDR3 region: CASSPWGPNEKLFF. Written as DNA, the CDR3 is TGTGCCAGCAGCCCTTGGGGCCCTAATGAAAAACTGTTTTTT. This chain connects TRBV5-5 to TRBJ1-4; D possibly corresponds to TRBD1 (5 bases). The V and J ends lost 4 bases and 3 bases respectively, with 10 bases between them. This CDR3 is built from 14 residues. Germline V gene data show CDR1 as SGHKS and CDR2 as YYEKEE (reference sequence).

This chain links TRBV20-1 with TRBJ1-2, with unresolved D. This CDR3 is 11 amino acids long. Per germline, CDR1 DFQATT and CDR2 SNEGSKA (reference sequence). Trimming cost V 3 bases and J 4 bases, with 6 bases left between them. The CDR3 coding sequence is TGCAGTGCTAGGAGTAGCTATGGCTACACCTTC. Amino acid sequence: CSARSSYGYTF.

V gene TRBV11-1 combines with J gene TRBJ2-7; perhaps TRBD1 as D (6 bases). There are 16 residues in the CDR3. Germline lookup yields CDR1 SGHAT and CDR2 FQDESV (reference sequence). Trimming cost V 2 bases and J 3 bases, with 17 bases left between them. The CDR3 is CASSLPSGEPLYEQYF. The DNA for the CDR3 is TGTGCCAGCAGCTTACCATCAGGGGAGCCGCTCTACGAGCAGTACTTC.

V and J are TRBV18 and TRBJ2-5, with D possibly being TRBD1 (5 bases). The germline gives CDR1 KGHSH, CDR2 LQKENI. CDR3 length: 14 residues. V was cut by 2 bases and J by 4 bases, with 11 bases left in between. CDR3 coding DNA: TGTGCCAGCTCACCAACAGGTACGGGAGAGACCCAGTACTTC. Translated, it gives CASSPTGTGETQYF.

The V and J genes are TRBV7-2 and TRBJ1-2, with a possible D match to TRBD1 (6 bases). V dropped 5 bases and J dropped 3 bases, with 10 bases sitting between them. Germline loops: CDR1 SGHTA, CDR2 FQGNSA. CDR3 length: 13 residues. The CDR3 loop reads CASSPTGYYGYTF. The CDR3 DNA reads as TGTGCCAGCAGCCCGACAGGATACTATGGCTACACCTTC.

The chain links TRBV28 to TRBJ1-5; possibly TRBD1 for D (6 bases). Germline CDR1 is MDHEN and CDR2 is SYDVKM. The CDR3 has 15 amino acids. V lost 8 bases and J 2 bases, leaving 16 bases between the germline ends. The CDR3 region is CASYSGGAGNQPQHF. CDR3 sequence (DNA): TGTGCCAGCTACTCGGGGGGGGCGGGCAATCAGCCCCAGCATTTT. Based on the CDR3 plus reference TRBV28 and TRBJ1-5, the full variable domain is DVKVTQSSRYLVKRTGEKVFLECVQDMDHENMFWYRQDPGLGLRLIYFSYDVKMKEKGDIPEGYSVSREKKERFSLILESASTNQTSMYLCASYSGGAGNQPQHFGDGTRLSIL.

The gene calls are TRBV28 and TRBJ2-4; 7 bases are a match to TRBD1. Germline CDR1 reads MDHEN; CDR2 reads SYDVKM. Losses at the gene ends were 8 bases for V and 5 bases for J; bases not matched to a gene: 9. The CDR3 has 14 residues. The CDR3: CASGPPDRENIQYF. For the CDR3, the DNA is TGTGCCAGCGGGCCCCCAGACAGGGAAAACATTCAGTACTTC.

The chain links TRBV7-8 to TRBJ1-6; TRBD1 aligns across 8 bases. This CDR3 is built from 16 residues. The J segment lost 5 bases and the V segment lost 5 bases, leaving 8 bases of the junction unmatched. Germline loops: CDR1 SGHVS, CDR2 FQNEAQ. As DNA, the CDR3 is TGTGCCAGCAGCGTAGGGAGACAGGGGAATAATTCACCCCTCCACTTT. It yields the protein CASSVGRQGNNSPLHF. The full variable domain, in which reference TRBV7-8 and TRBJ1-6 provide the parts outside the CDR3, is GAGVSQSPRYKVAKRGQDVALRCDPISGHVSLFWYQQALGQGPEFLTYFQNEAQLDKSGLPSDRFFAERPEGSVSTLKIQRTQQEDSAVYLCASSVGRQGNNSPLHFGNGTRLTVT.

V and J are TRBV7-9 and TRBJ2-1, with TRBD1 matching over 7 bases. The CDR3 is made up of 17 amino acids. The J segment lost 7 bases and the V segment lost 1 base, leaving 13 bases of the junction unmatched. The V gene's germline CDR1 is SEHNR and CDR2 FQNEAQ (reference sequence). CDR3 sequence: CASSLGLGTDRGNEQFF. The DNA of the CDR3 is TGTGCCAGCAGCTTAGGATTAGGGACAGACCGCGGAAATGAGCAGTTCTTC.

Only a few counts were recorded for this clone. The rearrangement uses TRBV6-5 and TRBJ1-1; 9 bases map to TRBD1. The CDR3 has 14 residues. In germline, CDR1 is MNHEY, CDR2 SVGAGI. V dropped 5 bases and J dropped 0; count of bases not matched to a gene: 1. The CDR3 spells CASSRDRVNTEAFF. The DNA of the CDR3 is TGTGCCAGCAGTCGGGACAGGGTGAACACTGAAGCTTTCTTT.

The chain combines TRBV18 with TRBJ1-3, with 9 bases identical to TRBD1. V was pared by 2 bases and J by 4 bases, with 3 bases of the junction left unmatched. The CDR3 length is 15 residues. Looked up from germline, CDR1 is KGHSH and CDR2 is LQKENI. The CDR3 loop reads CASSPGQGLGNTIYF. Written as DNA, the CDR3 is TGTGCCAGCTCACCAGGACAGGGGCTCGGAAACACCATATATTTT.

The V gene is TRBV18, the J gene TRBJ2-3, with no clear D. Trimming stripped 3 bases from V and 0 bases from J, with 16 bases between. Per the germline V gene, CDR1 is KGHSH and CDR2 is LQKENI. The CDR3 runs to 17 residues. This CDR3 is CASSPPNVGPSTDTQYF. CDR3 nucleotides: TGTGCCAGCTCACCCCCGAATGTCGGTCCTAGCACAGATACGCAGTATTTT.

J is TRBJ1-3 and V is TRBV28; 8 nucleotides align to TRBD1. From germline, CDR1 is MDHEN and CDR2 SYDVKM. The CDR3 covers 14 residues. V shed 6 bases, J shed 2 bases, and the junction held 3 bases outside the gene matches. CDR3 DNA: TGTGCCAGCAGCCGACAGGGGCCTGGAAACACCATATATTTT. Its translation: CASSRQGPGNTIYF.

The chain combines TRBV7-3 with TRBJ2-2, with a possible D match to TRBD1 (6 bases). Germline values: CDR1 SGHTA, CDR2 FQGTGA. The CDR3 sequence is 14 residues long. V lost 4 bases to trimming and J lost 4 bases, with 10 bases between them. CDR3 amino acids: CASSSQGSTGELFF. CDR3 DNA sequence: TGTGCCAGCAGCTCACAGGGTTCCACCGGGGAGCTGTTTTTT.

This clone was observed a single time. The chain combines TRBV6-1 with TRBJ2-1; perhaps TRBD2 as D (6 bases). CDR3 size: 15 residues. Looked up from germline, CDR1 is MNHNS and CDR2 is SASEGT. V lost 6 bases, J lost 2 bases, and 14 bases lay in between. The CDR3 loop is CASSPLGGAYNEQFF. The DNA of the CDR3 is TGTGCCAGCAGCCCTCTGGGCGGGGCCTACAATGAGCAGTTCTTC.

V usage is TRBV21-1 and J usage is TRBJ2-1; TRBD2 is taken as the D call from the table, unchecked against the DNA. TRBV21-1 is labeled a pseudogene. The CDR3 sequence is 18 residues long. The CDR3 here is CASSKAHGLAPSYNEQFF. In nucleotides, the CDR3 is TGTGCCAGCAGCAAAGCCCACGGGCTAGCTCCCTCCTACAATGAGCAGTTCTTC.

The chain couples TRBV12-5 to TRBJ2-3, with 7 bases that match TRBD1. The CDR3 length is 14 residues. Germline V gene sequence: CDR1 LGHNT, CDR2 FRNRAP. The trim removed 5 bases at V and 1 base at J, leaving 3 bases unmatched. The CDR3 loop reads CASGLTGGTDTQYF. CDR3 nucleotide sequence: TGTGCTAGTGGTCTCACAGGGGGCACAGATACGCAGTATTTT.

This clone is a singleton in its sample. The V call is TRBV6-5, the J call TRBJ1-4, with D perhaps matching TRBD1 (5 bases). CDR3 length: 14 amino acids. Trimming stripped 0 bases from V and 7 bases from J, with 9 bases between. Germline CDR1 and CDR2: MNHEY and SVGAGI. The CDR3 sequence is CASSYSRAAEKLFF. Written as DNA, the CDR3 is TGTGCCAGCAGTTACTCCAGGGCAGCTGAAAAACTGTTTTTT.